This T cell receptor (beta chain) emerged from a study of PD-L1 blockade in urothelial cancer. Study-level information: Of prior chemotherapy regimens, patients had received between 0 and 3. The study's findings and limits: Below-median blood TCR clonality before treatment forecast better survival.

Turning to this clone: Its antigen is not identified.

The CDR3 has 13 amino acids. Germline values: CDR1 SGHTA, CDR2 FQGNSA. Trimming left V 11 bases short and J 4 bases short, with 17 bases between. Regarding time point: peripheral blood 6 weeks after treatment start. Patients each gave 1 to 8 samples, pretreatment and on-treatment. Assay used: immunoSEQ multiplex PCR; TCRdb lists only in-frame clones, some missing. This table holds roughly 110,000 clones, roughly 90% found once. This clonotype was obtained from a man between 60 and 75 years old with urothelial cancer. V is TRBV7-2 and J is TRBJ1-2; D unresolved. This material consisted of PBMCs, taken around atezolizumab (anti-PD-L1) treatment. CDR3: CASELNWSYGYTF. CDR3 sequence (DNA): TGTGCCTCTGAGCTTAACTGGTCCTATGGCTACACCTTC.